These 32 T cell receptor beta chains were all obtained from the same sample, sequenced in a study of cytomegalovirus exposure and HLA in healthy donors. PCR involved 60 Vbeta and 13 Jbeta primers. Sequencing was performed with immunoSEQ multiplex PCR; in TCRdb, only in-frame clones are kept and a portion is missing. The repertoire includes about 190,000 clones, roughly four fifths of them detected once, and 0.8% sits in the top ten. The sample taken for sequencing was PBMCs. The receptor set was obtained from a woman aged 18-29 years in good health and CMV-seronegative.

The chain couples TRBV2 to TRBJ2-6; D is undetermined. The CDR3 totals 12 residues. Germline V CDR1 and CDR2: SNHLY, FYNNEI. Trimming took 7 bases from V and 3 from J, leaving 4 bases between them. The CDR3 DNA is TGTGCCAGCAAGCGTGGGGCCAACGTCCTGACTTTC. It yields the protein CASKRGANVLTF.

This clone was counted once. V usage is TRBV19 and J usage is TRBJ2-5; 11 bases fit TRBD2. The CDR3 consists of 15 residues. Trimming took 8 bases from V and 1 from J; bases not matched to a gene: 6. From germline, CDR1 is LNHDA and CDR2 SQIVND (reference sequence). The CDR3 region is CASRVAGGTQETQYF. The CDR3 coding sequence is TGTGCCAGTCGGGTAGCGGGGGGGACCCAAGAGACCCAGTACTTC.

The V gene is TRBV27, the J gene TRBJ2-1, with 7 bases identical to TRBD1. The germline CDR1 and CDR2 sequences are MNHEY and SMNVEV (reference sequence). The CDR3 covers 15 residues. With 3 bases clipped from V and 2 bases from J, the junction kept 4 bases outside the gene matches. CDR3 DNA: TGTGCCAGCAGTTTGGGGACAGCTACCTACAATGAGCAGTTCTTC. This codes for CASSLGTATYNEQFF.

This chain uses TRBV7-9 with TRBJ2-7; D is uncertain. The germline V gene encodes CDR1 SEHNR and CDR2 FQNEAQ (reference sequence). The CDR3 spans 12 residues. The V gene lost 5 bases and the J gene lost 6 bases, with 11 bases spanning the gap. CDR3 loop: CASSTTELEQYF. The CDR3 nucleotides read TGTGCCAGCAGCACAACAGAACTCGAGCAGTACTTC.

This clone was recorded only once. This chain uses TRBV28 with TRBJ2-5; D is perhaps TRBD2 (6 bases). The J call may be mistaken, given a closer DNA end match to TRBJ2-7. From germline, CDR1 is MDHEN and CDR2 SYDVKM. This CDR3 comprises 13 residues. The CDR3 loop is CASGDFFPYEQYF. The DNA of the CDR3 is TGTGCCAGCGGGGACTTTTTCCCCTACGAGCAGTACTTC.

The chain recombines TRBV9 with TRBJ1-2, with TRBD1 matching over 8 bases. Germline assignment: CDR1 SGDLS and CDR2 YYNGEE. The CDR3 is made up of 13 amino acids. Germline trimming cut 3 bases from V and 8 bases from J; bases unmatched to any gene: 6. CDR3 residues: CASSADRAWGYTF. CDR3 sequence (DNA): TGTGCCAGCAGCGCGGACAGGGCGTGGGGCTACACCTTC.

CDR3 sequence (DNA): TGTGCCAGCAGCCCCCGACAGGGGAGTGTTGGCGAGCAGTACTTC. Its translation: CASSPRQGSVGEQYF. This chain links TRBV9 with TRBJ2-7; 8 nucleotides align to TRBD1. The ends lost 4 bases at V and 6 bases at J; junction bases unmatched: 12. This CDR3 has 15 amino acids. Germline loops: CDR1 SGDLS, CDR2 YYNGEE.

A note on this clone: One end of the junction is discordant with germline, which a read error may explain. The chain has TRBV10-3 and TRBJ2-3; a weak D match, TRBD2 (6 bases). Germline lookup yields CDR1 ENHRY and CDR2 SYGVKD. This CDR3 has 14 residues. Here the CDR3 DNA reads TGTGCCATCAGGGAGTACGGGGAGGCAGATACGCAGTATTTT. This translates into CAIREYGEADTQYF.

The V call is TRBV9, the J call TRBJ2-5; weak D call: TRBD1 (7 bases). The CDR3 is made up of 14 amino acids. The V end lost 1 base, the J end lost 5 bases, and 12 bases lay between the germline ends. CDR1 SGDLS and CDR2 YYNGEE come from the germline V gene. CDR3 nucleotide sequence: TGTGCCAGCAGCGTATCCAGGGGGAGGGAGACCCAGTACTTC. Amino acids: CASSVSRGRETQYF. The full variable domain, with the rest looked up from reference TRBV9 and TRBJ2-5, is DSGVTQTPKHLITATGQRVTLRCSPRSGDLSVYWYQQSLDQGLQFLIQYYNGEERAKGNILERFSAQQFPDLHSELNLSSLELGDSALYFCASSVSRGRETQYFGPGTRLLVL.

The chain links TRBV29-1 to TRBJ2-1; TRBD2 might be the D (5 bases). Germline V gene lookup returns CDR1 SQVTM and CDR2 ANQGSEA. The CDR3 is 13 residues long. The CDR3 DNA follows: TGCAGTTCCATAGCGTTATCCTACAATGAGCAGTTCTTC. Residues: CSSIALSYNEQFF.

The chain is built from TRBV13 and TRBJ2-7; a weak D match, TRBD1 (6 bases). V lost 5 bases and J 2 bases, leaving 13 bases between the germline ends. Germline V gene data show CDR1 as PRHDT and CDR2 as FYEKMQ (reference sequence). This CDR3 has 14 amino acids. The CDR3 DNA reads as TGTGCCAGCAGCCGGGACACACCAACCTACGAGCAGTACTTC. Amino acid sequence: CASSRDTPTYEQYF.

The rearrangement uses TRBV29-1 and TRBJ1-2; 10 bases line up with TRBD1. Trimming removed 7 bases from V and 8 bases from J; junction bases left unmatched: 13. In germline, CDR1 is SQVTM, CDR2 ANQGSEA. This CDR3 region has 14 residues. CDR3 nucleotide sequence: TGCAGCGCATCACTCTCCGGGACAGGGGAAGGCTACACCTTC. Its translation is CSASLSGTGEGYTF.

This clone was picked up one time. J is TRBJ2-3 and V is TRBV7-2, with TRBD2 identical over 8 bases. The germline V gene has CDR1 SGHTA and CDR2 FQGNSA. Trimming took 3 bases from V and 5 from J; bases not matched to a gene: 7. This CDR3 comprises 15 residues. The CDR3 is CASSLTGGPRDTQYF. The CDR3 nucleotides read TGTGCCAGCAGCTTGACGGGGGGGCCTAGAGATACGCAGTATTTT.

This chain links TRBV18 with TRBJ1-1; maybe TRBD1 (6 bases). CDR1 is KGHSH and CDR2 is LQKENI in the germline V gene. This CDR3 spans 13 amino acids. Between the trimmed V and J ends, which lost 3 bases and 6 bases, there was a span of 11 bases. CDR3 DNA sequence: TGTGCCAGCTCACCCCGACAGGAGTCTGAAGCTTTCTTT. It codes for CASSPRQESEAFF.

This chain connects TRBV19 to TRBJ2-5, with 10 positions matching TRBD1. The DNA end is more similar to TRBJ2-7, so the J call may be wrong. The CDR3 is 13 residues long. The germline V gene has CDR1 LNHDA and CDR2 SQIVND (reference sequence). CDR3 sequence (DNA): TGTGCCAGTAGTATCCGGGACAGGGGCGAGCAGTACTTC. This sequence encodes CASSIRDRGEQYF.

The V call is TRBV7-9, the J call TRBJ2-7, with 8 bases that match TRBD1. The CDR3 extends over 14 amino acids. Losses at the gene ends were 1 base for V and 6 bases for J; bases not matched to a gene: 5. In germline, CDR1 is SEHNR, CDR2 FQNEAQ (reference sequence). The CDR3 coding sequence is TGTGCCAGCAGCTTAGTCCAGGGGGCGAGCGAGCAGTACTTC. Protein product: CASSLVQGASEQYF.

This clone was picked up a small number of times. V usage is TRBV5-1 and J usage is TRBJ1-1, with TRBD1 matching 9 bases. Germline-derived CDR1 and CDR2 are SGHRS and YFSETQ. The CDR3 length is 15 residues. J lost 6 bases, V lost 4 bases, and 10 bases had no gene match. As DNA, the CDR3 is TGCGCCAGCAGCGGTCGGACAGGGGAAGGTGCTGAAGCTTTCTTT. This sequence encodes CASSGRTGEGAEAFF. The full variable domain, in which reference TRBV5-1 and TRBJ1-1 provide the parts outside the CDR3, is KAGVTQTPRYLIKTRGQQVTLSCSPISGHRSVSWYQQTPGQGLQFLFEYFSETQRNKGNFPGRFSGRQFSNSRSEMNVSTLELGDSALYLCASSGRTGEGAEAFFGQGTRLTVV.

J is TRBJ1-5 and V is TRBV5-6; TRBD1 agrees at 11 bases. Germline CDR1 reads SGHDT; CDR2 reads YYEEEE. This CDR3 has 14 residues. Germline trimming cut 3 bases from V and 5 bases from J; bases unmatched to any gene: 1. In nucleotides, the CDR3 is TGTGCCAGCAGCTGGACAGGGGGCGATCAGCCCCAGCATTTT. Protein: CASSWTGGDQPQHF.

J is TRBJ1-2 and V is TRBV5-1; 10 bases map to TRBD1. V shed 1 base, J shed 13 bases, and the junction held 10 bases outside the gene matches. Germline loops: CDR1 SGHRS, CDR2 YFSETQ. This CDR3 is built from 14 residues. The CDR3 loop is CASSLPGTGAPLTF. The CDR3 DNA sequence: TGCGCCAGCAGCTTGCCGGGGACAGGGGCCCCACTCACCTTC.

The CDR3 sequence is CASSLDGLAGVGETQYF. As DNA, the CDR3 is TGCGCCAGCAGCTTGGACGGACTAGCGGGGGTAGGAGAGACCCAGTACTTC. The V call is TRBV5-1, the J call TRBJ2-5, with TRBD2 matching over 13 bases. V lost 0 bases, J lost 4 bases, and 6 bases stayed unmatched. There are 17 residues in the CDR3. Germline lookup yields CDR1 SGHRS and CDR2 YFSETQ.

This rearrangement joins TRBV4-1 to TRBJ1-2, with 7 nucleotides matching TRBD1. Losses at the gene ends were 1 base for V and 1 base for J; bases not matched to a gene: 6. The germline gives CDR1 MGHRA, CDR2 YSYEKL. This CDR3 comprises 16 residues. DNA of the CDR3: TGCGCCAGCAGCCAAGGATGGGACAGAATTAACTATGGCTACACCTTC. Encoded protein: CASSQGWDRINYGYTF.

This chain uses TRBV10-1 with TRBJ2-3; D is possibly TRBD1 (6 bases). Germline values: CDR1 WNHNN, CDR2 SYGVQD (reference sequence). The CDR3 has 13 residues. Trimming cost V 8 bases and J 8 bases, with 17 bases left between them. This chain's CDR3 is CASGTPHSPTQYF. In DNA form, the CDR3 reads TGCGCCAGCGGGACACCCCATAGTCCTACGCAGTATTTT.

In its sample, this clone was seen once. The chain employs TRBV18 and TRBJ1-5; 7 bases are a match to TRBD1. The length of the CDR3 is 15 residues. After removal of 0 bases from V and 3 bases from J, the junction contained 2 bases not matched to a gene. Looked up from germline, CDR1 is KGHSH and CDR2 is LQKENI. CDR3 bases: TGTGCCAGCTCACCACCGGGACAGAACAATCAGCCCCAGCATTTT. It is translated as CASSPPGQNNQPQHF.

The chain is built from TRBV5-1 and TRBJ2-1; TRBD1 agrees at 8 bases. V gave up 3 bases and J gave up 6 bases; unmatched junction bases: 5. CDR1 and CDR2 (germline): SGHRS, YFSETQ. The CDR3 sequence is 14 residues long. This chain's CDR3 is CASSSGQGSNEQFF. DNA of the CDR3: TGCGCCAGCAGCTCCGGACAGGGTTCCAATGAGCAGTTCTTC.

The chain joins TRBV27 to TRBJ2-1; 11 nucleotides match TRBD2. Germline V lookup: CDR1 MNHEY, CDR2 SMNVEV (reference sequence). The CDR3 sequence is 14 residues long. The V and J ends lost 3 bases and 9 bases, in that order; junction bases with no gene match: 4. For the CDR3, the DNA is TGTGCCAGCAGTTTGGTAGCGGGAGGGGGTGAGCAGTTCTTC. Translating gives CASSLVAGGGEQFF.

V and J are TRBV30 and TRBJ2-3, with a possible D match to TRBD2 (6 bases). The CDR3 extends over 13 amino acids. CDR1 and CDR2 from the germline V gene are GTSNPN and SVGIG (reference sequence). Trimming took off 2 bases at V and 6 bases at J, with 12 bases between the two ends. The CDR3 DNA sequence: TGTGCCTGGAGTCGTGGGGGGAGGGATACGCAGTATTTT. Amino acids: CAWSRGGRDTQYF.

J is TRBJ2-1 and V is TRBV7-9; TRBD2 matches at 14 bases. CDR3 size: 16 residues. Unmatched junction bases numbered 6, after V lost 4 bases and J lost 7 bases. Per germline, CDR1 SEHNR and CDR2 FQNEAQ (reference sequence). CDR3 bases: TGTGCCAGCAGCTCAAGGACTAGCGGGGGGTTAAATGAGCAGTTCTTC. It is translated as CASSSRTSGGLNEQFF.

The chain combines TRBV5-1 with TRBJ2-2, with unresolved D. Germline V gene data show CDR1 as SGHRS and CDR2 as YFSETQ. This CDR3 contains 14 residues. The V end lost 2 bases, the J end lost 0 bases, and 5 bases lay between the germline ends. CDR3: CASSFLSNTGELFF. The DNA for the CDR3 is TGCGCCAGCAGCTTTTTATCGAACACCGGGGAGCTGTTTTTT.

This clone was detected a few times. The CDR3 DNA follows: TGTGCCAGCAGTGGCGGACAGTACGAGCAGTACTTC. It translates to CASSGGQYEQYF. This chain uses TRBV2 with TRBJ2-7, with a tentative D call TRBD1 (6 bases). The CDR3 extends over 12 amino acids. Germline V gene lookup returns CDR1 SNHLY and CDR2 FYNNEI. Trimming took off 4 bases at V and 4 bases at J, with 8 bases between the two ends.

CDR3 sequence reads: CASSLDRDHLGGYTF. Written as DNA, the CDR3 is TGTGCCAGCAGCTTGGACAGGGACCATCTAGGCGGCTACACCTTC. The V and J genes are TRBV5-4 and TRBJ1-2, with D possibly being TRBD1 (6 bases). This CDR3 has 15 amino acids. Trimming took 0 bases from V and 8 from J, leaving 17 bases between them. Germline-derived CDR1 and CDR2 are SGHNT and YYREEE (reference sequence).

The chain uses TRBV5-1 and TRBJ2-3, with no clear D. Germline V gene sequence: CDR1 SGHRS, CDR2 YFSETQ. The V and J ends lost 4 bases and 2 bases respectively, with 14 bases between them. The CDR3 consists of 15 residues. CDR3 sequence: CASSRAGDHTDTQYF. As DNA, the CDR3 is TGCGCCAGCAGCCGCGCTGGTGATCACACAGATACGCAGTATTTT.

This CDR3 is CASSRAGEDIQYF. CDR3 DNA sequence: TGTGCCAGCAGTCGAGCGGGAGAAGACATTCAGTACTTC. The V call is TRBV27, the J call TRBJ2-4, with 8 bases that match TRBD2. Germline V gene sequence: CDR1 MNHEY, CDR2 SMNVEV (reference sequence). J lost 8 bases, V lost 5 bases, and 5 bases had no gene match. The CDR3 runs 13 residues.